This T cell receptor beta chain was retrieved from a study of blood T cell repertoires in COVID-19. The overall study: Both acute and convalescent COVID-19 samples were obtained from the United States, Italy and Spain.

Method: immunoSEQ multiplex PCR; TCRdb's copy keeps in-frame clones and lacks some. The sample contains about 150,000 clones, 80% to 90% of which appear only once. After removal of 6 bases from V and 1 base from J, the junction contained 4 bases not matched to a gene. The CDR3 runs 13 residues. Germline CDR1 and CDR2: SGHTS and YDEGEE. The clonotype comes from a woman in her forties with acute or convalescent COVID-19. The source material was peripheral blood. The chain employs TRBV5-8 and TRBJ2-7; 7 bases fit TRBD1. In nucleotides, the CDR3 is TGTGCCAGCAACCGGGACAGATCCTACGAGCAGTACTTC. As protein: CASNRDRSYEQYF.